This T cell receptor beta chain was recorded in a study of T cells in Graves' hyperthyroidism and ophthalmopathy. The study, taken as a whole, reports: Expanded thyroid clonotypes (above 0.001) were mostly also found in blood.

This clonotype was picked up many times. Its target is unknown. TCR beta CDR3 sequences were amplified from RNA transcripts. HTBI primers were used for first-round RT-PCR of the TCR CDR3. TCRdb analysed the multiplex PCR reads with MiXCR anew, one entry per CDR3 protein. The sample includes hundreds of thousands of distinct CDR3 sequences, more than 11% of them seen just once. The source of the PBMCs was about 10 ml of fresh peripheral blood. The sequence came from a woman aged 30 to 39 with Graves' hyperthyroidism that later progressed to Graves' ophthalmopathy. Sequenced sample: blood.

Here the CDR3 DNA reads TGTGCCAGCAGGGGATATTACACCGGGGAGCTGTTTTTT. This translates into CASRGYYTGELFF. The V and J genes are TRBV12-3 or TRBV12-4 and TRBJ2-2, with D unclear. The CDR3 is made up of 13 amino acids. Between the trimmed V and J ends, which lost 6 bases and 3 bases, there was a span of 8 bases.